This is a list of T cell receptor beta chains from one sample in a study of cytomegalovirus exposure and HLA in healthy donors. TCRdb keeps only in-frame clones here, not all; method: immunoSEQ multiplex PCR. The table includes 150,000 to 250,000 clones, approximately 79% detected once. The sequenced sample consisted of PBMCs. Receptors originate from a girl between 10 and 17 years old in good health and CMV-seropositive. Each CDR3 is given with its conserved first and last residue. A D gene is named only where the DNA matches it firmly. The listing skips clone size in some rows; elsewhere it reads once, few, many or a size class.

CDR3: CASSSPAGPGEQYF
DNA: TGTGCCAGCAGCTCTCCGGCAGGGCCGGGTGAGCAGTACTTC
V: TRBV7-8
J: TRBJ2-7
D: .
size: .

CDR3: CSSSPFRGF
DNA: TGTTCCAGCAGCCCTTTCCGCGGCTTT
V: TRBV7-9
J: TRBJ1-1
D: .
size: .

CDR3: CAWSRLAGTDTQYF
DNA: TGTGCCTGGAGTCGACTAGCGGGGACAGATACGCAGTATTTT
V: TRBV30
J: TRBJ2-3
D: TRBD2
size: .

CDR3: CASSRTSGGLETQYF
DNA: TGTGCCAGCAGCCGGACTAGCGGGGGTTTGGAGACCCAGTACTTC
V: TRBV7-2
J: TRBJ2-5
D: TRBD2
size: .

CDR3: CASMDNYNEQFF
DNA: TGTGCCAGCATGGACAACTACAATGAGCAGTTCTTC
V: TRBV2
J: TRBJ2-1
D: .
size: .

CDR3: CASSVNQGRYTQYF
DNA: TGTGCCAGCAGCGTAAATCAGGGTCGGTATACGCAGTATTTT
V: TRBV7-2
J: TRBJ2-3
D: .
size: .

CDR3: CASSPSGGGSYNEQFF
DNA: TGTGCCAGCAGTCCCTCGGGGGGGGGCTCCTACAATGAGCAGTTCTTC
V: TRBV6-6
J: TRBJ2-1
D: TRBD2
size: .

CDR3: CASSYIAAGSNEQFF
DNA: TGTGCCAGCAGTTATATAGCGGCGGGAAGCAATGAGCAGTTCTTC
V: TRBV6-4
J: TRBJ2-1
D: .
size: .

CDR3: CASSPQKNHGYTF
DNA: TGTGCCAGCAGCCCACAGAAAAATCATGGCTACACCTTC
V: TRBV5-8
J: TRBJ1-2
D: .
size: .

CDR3: CASSLHQGPSYGYTF
DNA: TGTGCCAGCAGCTTACACCAGGGTCCTAGCTATGGCTACACCTTC
V: TRBV7-8
J: TRBJ1-2
D: .
size: few

CDR3: CASSPSSGGRNEQFF
DNA: TGTGCCAGCAGCCCCTCCAGCGGGGGGCGAAATGAGCAGTTCTTC
V: TRBV7-7
J: TRBJ2-1
D: TRBD2
size: .